This entry concerns a single T cell receptor beta chain. Its specificity is not known. The entry originates in a study of T cell repertoires in cytomegalovirus infection. Study context: Recently identified HLA-C-restricted CMV epitopes and well-studied HLA-B-restricted CMV epitopes were used by the study.

A single record per CDR3 protein comes from TCRdb applying MiXCR to the reads. The data show roughly 730,000 distinct CDR3 sequences, around 31% seen once. Overall study findings and caveats: HLA-C-restricted CMV clonotypes gave the most frequent clonotype in two of eight donors.

The source is a human donor in good health (CMV status not recorded). Some clones in this sample may be carry-over from other donors' samples. The specimen comprised cultured PBMCs, sampled from culture after CMV antigen stimulation.

The CDR3, as DNA: TGTGCCAGCAGCCACAAGGGGGTCTATGGCTACACCTTC. Protein: CASSHKGVYGYTF. The rearrangement joins TRBV2 to TRBJ1-2, with D possibly TRBD1 on 6 matching bases. The CDR3 loop spans 13 amino acids. Between the trimmed V and J ends, which lost 6 bases and 4 bases, there was a span of 12 bases. The germline V gene encodes CDR1 SNHLY and CDR2 FYNNEI.